One sample yielded the 23 T cell receptor beta chains listed below, sequenced in a study of T cells after yellow fever vaccination (dated by TCRdb to the late 2010s). The treatment or condition label, as the study defines it: live attenuated yellow fever vaccine strain. Libraries were built with 5' RACE. Sequencing took place on an Illumina HiSeq 2500. TCRdb passed the public sequencing reads through fastp at Q25 and MiXCR, retaining productive beta sequences. CDR3 protein sequences are deduplicated, and each keeps its most common genes and DNA. The sample table holds 500,000 to 550,000 distinct CDR3 sequences, of which less than 25% were seen once. The top ten clones comprise around 16% of the sample. This specimen consisted of PBMCs, obtained about 20 days after the first yellow fever vaccination. The receptors shown here come from a man between 18 and 29 years old who received the YFV17D yellow fever vaccine.

This clonotype was detected a few times. The chain employs TRBV28 and TRBJ2-7; weak D call: TRBD2 (5 bases). Trimming pared 6 bases from V and 6 bases from J, leaving 21 bases between. Germline loops: CDR1 MDHEN, CDR2 SYDVKM. This CDR3 spans 15 amino acids. The CDR3 nucleotides are TGTGCCAGCAGCCCGGGGTCCTCGGCACGGTTCGAGCAGTACGTC. It yields the protein CASSPGSSARFEQYV.

This clonotype occurred a few times. The rearrangement joins TRBV7-6 to TRBJ2-6; D is possibly TRBD1 (5 bases). V lost 4 bases and J lost 4, with 14 bases in between. The CDR3 length is 16 residues. Germline loops: CDR1 SGHVS, CDR2 FNYEAQ. The CDR3 is CASSYRGTRGANVLTF. In nucleotides, the CDR3 is TGTGCCAGCAGCTATAGGGGTACGCGAGGGGCCAACGTCCTGACTTTC.

Many counts were recorded for this clonotype. The chain is built from TRBV10-3 and TRBJ2-3; no clear D. V lost 6 bases and J lost 4, with 8 bases in between. Germline V gives CDR1 ENHRY, CDR2 SYGVKD. This CDR3 has 12 residues. The CDR3 reads CAIRTSPDTQYF. CDR3 DNA: TGTGCCATCAGGACGAGTCCAGATACGCAGTATTTT.

This clonotype has just a few counts. The chain couples TRBV24-1 to TRBJ1-5; 8 positions agree with TRBD1. Per the germline V gene, CDR1 is KGHDR and CDR2 is SFDVKD. Losses at the gene ends were 4 bases for V and 0 bases for J; bases not matched to a gene: 1. The CDR3 totals 15 residues. The CDR3 DNA is TGTGCCACCAGTGAGACAGGGGTTAGCAATCAGCCCCAGCATTTT. Translation gives CATSETGVSNQPQHF.

Ten or more counts support this clonotype. This chain joins TRBV5-6 and TRBJ1-1; D not resolved. CDR1 SGHDT and CDR2 YYEEEE come from the germline V gene. V dropped 0 bases and J dropped 1 base, with 4 bases sitting between them. The CDR3 is 13 amino acids. The CDR3 nucleotides are TGTGCCAGCAGCTTGGAAAGGAACACTGAAGCTTTCTTT. Protein: CASSLERNTEAFF.

This clonotype has only a few counts. The V gene is TRBV5-1, the J gene TRBJ2-2; D possibly uses TRBD1 or TRBD2 (5 bases each). Germline V CDR1 and CDR2: SGHRS, YFSETQ. The CDR3 runs to 15 residues. V lost 9 bases and J 5 bases, leaving 20 bases between the germline ends. The CDR3 loop reads CATTPRDLRTGELFF. CDR3 bases: TGCGCCACCACCCCCCGGGACCTAAGGACCGGGGAGCTGTTTTTT.

This clonotype was picked up a small number of times. This chain links TRBV20-1 with TRBJ1-4; no definite D call. The CDR3 contains 16 residues. CDR1 is DFQATT and CDR2 is SNEGSKA in the germline V gene (reference sequence). V lost 4 bases and J lost 0, with 15 bases in between. The CDR3 DNA reads TGCAGTGCTAACGGCTTTGGCGTAGCAACTAATGAAAAACTGTTTTTT. This translates into CSANGFGVATNEKLFF.

The rearrangement links TRBV5-4 to TRBJ1-1, with 7 bases that match TRBD1. This CDR3 comprises 14 residues. Unmatched junction bases numbered 6, after V lost 4 bases and J lost 3 bases. Germline CDR1 reads SGHNT; CDR2 reads YYREEE (reference sequence). CDR3 nucleotides: TGTGCCAGCAGCAGGGGACAGCCGGACACTGAAGCTTTCTTT. Its translation is CASSRGQPDTEAFF.

The chain combines TRBV5-4 with TRBJ1-4, with D uncertain. Trimming left V 0 bases short and J 5 bases short, with 5 bases between. Germline-derived CDR1 and CDR2 are SGHNT and YYREEE (reference sequence). The CDR3 is made up of 13 amino acids. The DNA of the CDR3 is TGTGCCAGCAGCTTGGAAGGAAATGAAAAACTGTTTTTT. Translated: CASSLEGNEKLFF.

This clonotype was seen a handful of times. A junction boundary mismatches the germline segment, possibly from a read error. The chain joins TRBV5-1 to TRBJ2-3; D uncertain. Germline-derived CDR1 and CDR2 are SGHRS and YFSETQ. The CDR3 has 11 amino acids. CDR3 loop: CASRDTDTQYF. In nucleotides, the CDR3 is TGTGCCAGCCGCGACACAGATACGCAGTATTTT.

J is TRBJ2-3 and V is TRBV20-1, with a weak D call TRBD2 (5 bases). This CDR3 comprises 13 residues. V was clipped by 3 bases and J by 2 bases, with 9 bases between them. Looked up from germline, CDR1 is DFQATT and CDR2 is SNEGSKA (reference sequence). In DNA, the CDR3 is TGCAGTGCTAGTTTAGCGTCCACAGATACGCAGTATTTT. Protein: CSASLASTDTQYF.

The chain uses TRBV4-2 and TRBJ2-1; 12 bases map to TRBD2. The CDR3 loop spans 15 amino acids. The junction had 5 bases not matched to a gene; V was cut back by 5 bases and J by 6 bases. Germline V gene lookup returns CDR1 LGHNA and CDR2 YNFKEQ. CDR3 amino acids: CASSAPSGGVNEQFF. In DNA, the CDR3 is TGTGCCAGCAGCGCCCCTAGCGGGGGGGTCAATGAGCAGTTCTTC.

There are a few counts of this clonotype. The chain employs TRBV9 and TRBJ2-1, with TRBD1 as a possible D gene (6 bases). Looked up from germline, CDR1 is SGDLS and CDR2 is YYNGEE. This CDR3 region has 15 residues. Between the trimmed V and J ends, which lost 4 bases and 11 bases, there was a span of 22 bases. CDR3 nucleotide sequence: TGTGCCAGCAGCCCCCCGAACTTCAACAGGGCCCAGCAGTTCTTC. This translates into CASSPPNFNRAQQFF.

This clonotype has a handful of counts. The chain employs TRBV4-1 and TRBJ1-4, with 7 bases lining up with TRBD1. The ends lost 7 bases at V and 8 bases at J; junction bases unmatched: 19. Germline loops: CDR1 MGHRA, CDR2 YSYEKL. The CDR3 covers 17 residues. The CDR3 nucleotides are TGCGCCAGCACTTATACCACCGGGGGACAGATACGAGAAAAACTGTTTTTT. Encoded protein: CASTYTTGGQIREKLFF.

This clonotype was seen only a few times. This chain joins TRBV11-3 and TRBJ2-2, with a possible D match to TRBD2 (6 bases). Germline V CDR1 and CDR2: SGHNT, YENEEA. This CDR3 has 14 amino acids. V was cut by 4 bases and J by 7 bases, with 13 bases left in between. As DNA, the CDR3 is TGTGCCAGCAGCTCCGGGGGTCTTGACGGGGAGCTGTTTTTT. Encoded protein: CASSSGGLDGELFF.

The chain links TRBV11-2 to TRBJ2-5; D is uncertain. The CDR3 sequence is 12 residues long. Trimming removed 3 bases at V and 5 bases at J, with 7 bases between. CDR1 is SGHAT and CDR2 is FQNNGV in the germline V gene. The CDR3 reads CASSFDFETQYF. Written as DNA, the CDR3 is TGTGCCAGCAGCTTCGACTTCGAGACCCAGTACTTC.

This clonotype came up a few times. The V call is TRBV28, the J call TRBJ2-7, with a tentative D call TRBD1 (6 bases). Germline V gene sequence: CDR1 MDHEN, CDR2 SYDVKM. V was cut by 5 bases and J by 3 bases, with 17 bases left in between. The CDR3 totals 15 residues. The CDR3 nucleotides read TGTGCCAGCAGTGCCACAGGGCTCAAGTTCTACGAGCAGTACGTC. Translated, it gives CASSATGLKFYEQYV.

This chain joins TRBV6-5 and TRBJ2-5; tentative D call: TRBD2 (5 bases). Trimming pared 8 bases from V and 5 bases from J, leaving 12 bases between. In germline, CDR1 is MNHEY, CDR2 SVGAGI. This CDR3 contains 12 residues. The CDR3 DNA follows: TGTGCCAGCGGGAGTTTATGGGAGACCCAGTACTTC. As protein: CASGSLWETQYF.

V and J are TRBV7-2 and TRBJ2-4; no definite D call. The CDR3 is 16 amino acids. Germline V gives CDR1 SGHTA, CDR2 FQGNSA. The germline V and J ends were trimmed by 1 base and 6 bases, with 16 bases remaining between them. The CDR3 loop is CASSLVSAAMGNIQYF. The DNA of the CDR3 is TGTGCCAGCAGCTTAGTAAGCGCGGCGATGGGAAACATTCAGTACTTC.

This clonotype showed up many times. The rearrangement links TRBV7-9 to TRBJ1-1; D is undetermined. Germline V gene data show CDR1 as SEHNR and CDR2 as FQNEAQ (reference sequence). The CDR3 has 14 amino acids. The germline V and J ends were trimmed by 2 bases and 1 base, with 8 bases remaining between them. The CDR3 reads CASSLTDKNTEAFF. The CDR3 coding sequence is TGTGCCAGCAGCTTAACAGACAAGAACACTGAAGCTTTCTTT.

The chain carries TRBV7-3 and TRBJ2-5; a weak D match, TRBD1 (5 bases). V shed 1 base and J shed 5 bases, with 11 bases lying between them. CDR1 is SGHTA and CDR2 is FQGTGA in the germline V gene. The CDR3 covers 14 residues. The CDR3 region is CASSLIGVGETQYF. CDR3 bases: TGTGCCAGCAGCTTAATAGGGGTGGGGGAGACCCAGTACTTC.

In this sample, this clonotype turned up a few times. This rearrangement joins TRBV24-1 to TRBJ2-2; D may match TRBD1 or TRBD2 (5 bases each). Germline V CDR1 and CDR2: KGHDR, SFDVKD. V was clipped by 2 bases and J by 0 bases, with 12 bases between them. The CDR3 spans 17 residues. The CDR3 nucleotides are TGTGCCACCAGTGATTCACCGGGACCGCCGAACACCGGGGAGCTGTTTTTT. Amino acids: CATSDSPGPPNTGELFF.

J is TRBJ1-5 and V is TRBV5-6; TRBD1 matches 7 bases. The CDR3 runs 15 residues. The V gene's germline CDR1 is SGHDT and CDR2 YYEEEE. Germline trimming cut 4 bases from V and 4 bases from J; bases unmatched to any gene: 8. CDR3 bases: TGTGCCAGCAGCCGCTGGGACAGATCAAATCAGCCCCAGCATTTT. This gives the protein CASSRWDRSNQPQHF. The whole variable domain, remainder taken from reference TRBV5-6 and TRBJ1-5, is DAGVTQSPTHLIKTRGQQVTLRCSPKSGHDTVSWYQQALGQGPQFIFQYYEEEERQRGNFPDRFSGHQFPNYSSELNVNALLLGDSALYLCASSRWDRSNQPQHFGDGTRLSIL.